The present TCR beta chain was sequenced within a study of blood T cell repertoires in COVID-19. Study as a whole: From T cells, B-cell-depleted T cells, or PBMCs came the material, which was cDNA or gDNA.

Germline V CDR1 and CDR2: LNHDA, SQIVND (reference sequence). V lost 8 bases to trimming and J lost 2 bases, with 16 bases between them. CDR3 length equals 16 residues. Original analysis: Nucleated cell counts were estimated from reference gene primer amplification. Generated by immunoSEQ multiplex PCR, the TCRdb table keeps only in-frame clones and is missing some. Clone size and the V and J calls come from that table; the DNA yielded D and trimming. The profile covers about 270,000 clones, with 70% to 90% appearing a single time and around 1% taken by the ten largest. The participants were between about 18 and 90 years old and came from 24 US areas. The study counted Cohort 3 donors as recovered given two negative PCRs, clearance, or symptom resolution.

Sequenced sample: PBMCs or T cells enriched from blood (not recorded which). This sequence was found in a woman aged 25 to 39 who had recovered from COVID-19. The chain combines TRBV19 with TRBJ2-6; D may be TRBD2 (7 bases). The CDR3 coding sequence is TGTGCCAGTTGGAGGGGGGGCTCGGCTGGGGCCAACGTCCTGACTTTC. Translated: CASWRGGSAGANVLTF.